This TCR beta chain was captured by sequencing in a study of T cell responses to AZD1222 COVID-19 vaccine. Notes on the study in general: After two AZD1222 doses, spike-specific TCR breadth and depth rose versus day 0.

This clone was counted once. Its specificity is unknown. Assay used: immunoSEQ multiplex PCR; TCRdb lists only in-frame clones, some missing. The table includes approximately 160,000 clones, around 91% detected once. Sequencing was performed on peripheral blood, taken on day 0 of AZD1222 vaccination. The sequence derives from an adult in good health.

This CDR3 reads CASSFNIQETQYF. CDR3 coding DNA: TGTGCCAGCAGCTTTAACATCCAAGAGACCCAGTACTTC. The gene calls are TRBV7-2 and TRBJ2-5; no clear D. This CDR3 is 13 amino acids long. Germline V lookup: CDR1 SGHTA, CDR2 FQGNSA. V dropped 3 bases and J dropped 1 base, with 6 bases sitting between them.